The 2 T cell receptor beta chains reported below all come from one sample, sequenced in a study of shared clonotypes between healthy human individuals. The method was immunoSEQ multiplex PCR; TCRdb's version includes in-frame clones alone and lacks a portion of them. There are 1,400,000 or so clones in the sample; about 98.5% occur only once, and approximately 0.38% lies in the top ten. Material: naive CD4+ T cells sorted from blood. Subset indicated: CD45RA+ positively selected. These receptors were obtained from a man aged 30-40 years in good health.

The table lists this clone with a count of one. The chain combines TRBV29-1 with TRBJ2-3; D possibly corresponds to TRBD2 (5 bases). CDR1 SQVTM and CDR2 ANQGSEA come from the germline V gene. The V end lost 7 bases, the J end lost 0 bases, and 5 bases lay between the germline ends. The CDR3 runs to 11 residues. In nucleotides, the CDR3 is TGCAGCGCGGGGAGCACAGATACGCAGTATTTT. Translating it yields CSAGSTDTQYF.

The CDR3 protein is CASSPPSGRNQPQHF. The CDR3 region has the DNA TGTGCCAGCTCACCACCATCAGGGCGCAATCAGCCCCAGCATTTT. This chain joins TRBV18 and TRBJ1-5, with D possibly matching TRBD1 (5 bases). Germline lookup yields CDR1 KGHSH and CDR2 LQKENI. Between the trimmed V and J ends, which lost 0 bases and 2 bases, there was a span of 8 bases. The CDR3 runs 15 residues.